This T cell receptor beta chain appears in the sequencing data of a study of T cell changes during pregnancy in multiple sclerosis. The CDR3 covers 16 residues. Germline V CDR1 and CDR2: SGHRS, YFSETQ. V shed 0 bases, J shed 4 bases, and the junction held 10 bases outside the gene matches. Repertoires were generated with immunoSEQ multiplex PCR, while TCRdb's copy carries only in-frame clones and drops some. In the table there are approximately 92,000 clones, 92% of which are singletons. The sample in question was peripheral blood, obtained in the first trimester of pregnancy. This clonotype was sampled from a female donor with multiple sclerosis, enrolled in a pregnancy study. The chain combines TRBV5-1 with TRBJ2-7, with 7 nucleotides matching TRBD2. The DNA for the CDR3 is TGCGCCAGCAGCTTGGCGCCTAGCGGAGACGGGTACGAGCAGTACTTC. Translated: CASSLAPSGDGYEQYF.